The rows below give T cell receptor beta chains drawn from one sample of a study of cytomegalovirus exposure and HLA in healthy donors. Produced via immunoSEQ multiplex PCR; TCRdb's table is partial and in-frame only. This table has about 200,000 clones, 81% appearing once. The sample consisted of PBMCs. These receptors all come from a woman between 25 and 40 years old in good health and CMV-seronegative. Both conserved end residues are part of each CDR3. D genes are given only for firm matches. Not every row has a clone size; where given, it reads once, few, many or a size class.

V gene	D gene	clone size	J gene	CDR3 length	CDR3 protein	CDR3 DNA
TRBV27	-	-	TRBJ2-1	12	CASRTTGSRLFF	TGTGCCAGCAGAACGACTGGTAGTAGATTGTTCTTC
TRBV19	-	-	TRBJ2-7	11	CASSSTYEQYF	TGTGCCAGTAGTTCCACCTACGAGCAGTACTTC
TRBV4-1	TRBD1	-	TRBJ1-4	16	CASSQEQGAFNEKLFF	TGCGCCAGCAGCCAAGAACAGGGGGCATTTAATGAAAAACTGTTTTTT
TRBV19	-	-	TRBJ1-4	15	CASSTRTATNEKLFF	TGTGCCAGTAGTACCCGGACAGCAACTAATGAAAAACTGTTTTTT
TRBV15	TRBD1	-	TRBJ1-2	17	CATSRDGGKGAGYGYTF	TGTGCCACCAGCAGAGATGGGGGAAAGGGGGCTGGCTATGGCTACACCTTC
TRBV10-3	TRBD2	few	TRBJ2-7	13	CAASSGGAYEQYF	TGTGCCGCATCAAGCGGGGGGGCCTACGAGCAGTACTTC
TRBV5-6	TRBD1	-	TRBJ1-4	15	CASSTLGQGEEKLFF	TGTGCCAGCAGCACCTTGGGACAGGGGGAGGAAAAACTGTTTTTT
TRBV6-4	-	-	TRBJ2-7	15	CASSYSPARPYEQYF	TGTGCCAGCAGTTACTCCCCGGCTAGGCCCTACGAGCAGTACTTC
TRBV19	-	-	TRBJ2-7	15	CASSISGQTFSEQYF	TGTGCCAGTAGTATTTCCGGACAGACCTTCTCCGAGCAGTACTTC
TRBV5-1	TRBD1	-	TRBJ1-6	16	CASSAQGASYNSPLHF	TGCGCCAGCAGCGCACAGGGGGCTTCCTATAATTCACCCCTCCACTTT
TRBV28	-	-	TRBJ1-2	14	CASINTDSNYGYTF	TGTGCCAGCATAAATACGGACTCGAACTATGGCTACACCTTC
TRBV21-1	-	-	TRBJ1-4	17	CASSARTGFNGGEKLFF	TGTGCCAGCAGCGCTCGGACAGGCTTTAATGGGGGTGAAAAACTGTTTTTT
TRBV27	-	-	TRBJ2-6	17	CASSSRVMGSGANVLTF	TGTGCCAGCAGTTCCCGGGTTATGGGTTCTGGGGCCAACGTCCTGACTTTC
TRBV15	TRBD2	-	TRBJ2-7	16	CATSRGRGGFSYEQYF	TGTGCCACCAGCAGAGGACGGGGGGGCTTTAGTTACGAGCAGTACTTC
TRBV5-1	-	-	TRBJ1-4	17	CASSLGGPGRGSEKLFF	TGCGCCAGCAGCTTGGGGGGGCCGGGACGAGGGAGTGAAAAACTGTTTTTT
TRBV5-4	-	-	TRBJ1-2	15	CASSTHQGPRGGYTF	TGTGCCAGCAGCACACATCAGGGGCCTAGAGGTGGCTACACCTTC
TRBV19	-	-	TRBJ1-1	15	CASSISTRGNTEAFF	TGTGCCAGTAGTATCTCAACCAGGGGGAACACTGAAGCTTTCTTT
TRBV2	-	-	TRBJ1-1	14	CASKDGSEALEAFF	TGTGCCAGCAAGGATGGTTCGGAGGCCCTTGAAGCTTTCTTT
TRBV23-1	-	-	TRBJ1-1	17	CASSQPEGTAGNTEAFF	TGCGCCAGCAGTCAACCGGAGGGGACGGCGGGGAACACTGAAGCTTTCTTT
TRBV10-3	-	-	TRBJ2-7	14	CAISESGHSYEQYF	TGTGCCATCAGTGAGTCGGGGCACTCCTACGAGCAGTACTTC
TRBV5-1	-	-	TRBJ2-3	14	CASRDRPSTDTQYF	TGCGCCAGCAGAGACAGGCCTTCCACAGATACGCAGTATTTT
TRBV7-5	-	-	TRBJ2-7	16	CVRSLGGRRSSYEQYF	TGTGTCAGAAGCTTAGGGGGGCGCAGGAGCTCCTACGAGCAGTACTTC
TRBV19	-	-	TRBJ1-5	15	CASTGPVYSNQPQHF	TGTGCCAGTACCGGTCCCGTTTATAGCAATCAGCCCCAGCATTTT
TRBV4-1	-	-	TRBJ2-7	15	CASSQVHLRGSQQYF	TGCGCCAGCAGCCAAGTGCATCTTCGGGGGTCACAGCAGTACTTC
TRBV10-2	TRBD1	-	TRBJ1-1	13	CASSVSGDRAAFF	TGCGCCAGCAGTGTAAGTGGAGACAGGGCGGCTTTCTTT
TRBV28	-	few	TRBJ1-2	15	CATHLPGGANYGYTF	TGTGCCACCCATCTTCCGGGGGGAGCTAACTATGGCTACACCTTC
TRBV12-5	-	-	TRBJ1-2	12	CASGGFNYGYTF	TGTGCTAGTGGTGGCTTTAACTATGGCTACACCTTC
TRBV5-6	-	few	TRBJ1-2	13	CASSLRGEYGYTF	TGTGCCAGCAGCTTACGCGGAGAGTATGGCTACACCTTC
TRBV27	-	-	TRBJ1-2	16	CASSLYGTTDDYGYTF	TGTGCCAGCAGTTTATACGGGACAACGGACGATTATGGCTACACCTTC
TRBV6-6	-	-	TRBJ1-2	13	CASSLSEYYGYTF	TGTGCCAGCAGCCTCTCAGAATACTATGGCTACACCTTC
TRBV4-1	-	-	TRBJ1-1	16	CASTTPVGTKNTEAFF	TGCGCCAGCACCACTCCGGTCGGGACAAAGAACACTGAAGCTTTCTTT
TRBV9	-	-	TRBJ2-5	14	CASSVGQNQETQYF	TGTGCCAGCAGCGTAGGACAGAACCAAGAGACCCAGTACTTC
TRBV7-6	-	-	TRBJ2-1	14	CASSLKYSYNEQFF	TGTGCCAGCAGCTTAAAATACTCCTACAATGAGCAGTTCTTC
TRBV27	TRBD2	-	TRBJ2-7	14	CASSLAGGPYEQYF	TGTGCCAGCAGTTTAGCGGGGGGTCCCTACGAGCAGTACTTT
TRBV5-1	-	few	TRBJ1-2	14	CASSYENVRYGYTF	TGCGCCAGCAGCTACGAAAACGTGCGCTATGGCTACACCTTC
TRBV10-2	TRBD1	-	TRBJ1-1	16	CATRNLQGRFNTEAFF	TGCGCCACCCGGAACTTACAGGGGAGATTTAACACTGAAGCTTTCTTT
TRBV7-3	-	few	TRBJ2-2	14	CASSSGLHTGELFF	TGTGCCAGCAGCTCGGGACTCCACACCGGGGAGCTGTTTTTT
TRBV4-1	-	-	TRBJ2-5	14	CASSQDGPGETQYF	TGCGCCAGCAGCCAAGATGGACCGGGGGAGACCCAGTACTTC
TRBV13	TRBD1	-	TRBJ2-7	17	CASSSHLDRGGNYEQYF	TGTGCCAGCAGCTCCCACCTGGACAGGGGAGGGAACTACGAGCAGTACTTC
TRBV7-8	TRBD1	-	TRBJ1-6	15	CASSLETGEGSPLHF	TGTGCCAGCAGCTTGGAGACAGGGGAGGGCTCACCCCTCCACTTT
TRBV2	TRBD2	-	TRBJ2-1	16	CASTPWGLARDNEQFF	TGTGCCAGCACCCCCTGGGGACTAGCAAGGGACAATGAGCAGTTCTTC
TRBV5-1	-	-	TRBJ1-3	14	CASSLDTSGNTIYF	TGCGCCAGCAGCTTGGACACATCTGGAAACACCATATATTTT
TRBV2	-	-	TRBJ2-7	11	CASRCGDEQYF	TGTGCCAGCAGGTGCGGGGACGAGCAGTACTTC
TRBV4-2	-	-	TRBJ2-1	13	CASSWGDYNEQFF	TGTGCCAGCAGTTGGGGGGACTACAATGAGCAGTTCTTC
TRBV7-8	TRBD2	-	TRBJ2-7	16	CASSSRDWDYSYEQYF	TGTGCCAGCAGCTCCCGAGATTGGGACTACTCCTACGAGCAGTACTTC
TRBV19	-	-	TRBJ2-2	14	CASSRTANTGELFF	TGTGCCAGTAGCCGGACAGCGAACACCGGGGAGCTGTTTTTT
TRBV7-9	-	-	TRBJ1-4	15	CASSLQGRTNEKLFF	TGTGCCAGCAGCTTACAGGGGCGGACTAATGAAAAACTGTTTTTT
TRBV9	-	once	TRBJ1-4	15	CASSVAGVSNEKLFF	TGTGCCAGCAGCGTAGCGGGGGTGTCAAATGAAAAACTGTTTTTT
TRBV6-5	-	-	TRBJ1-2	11	CASSYSYGVTF	TGTGCCAGCAGTTACTCTTACGGGGTCACCTTC
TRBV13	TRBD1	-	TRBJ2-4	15	CASSPDRGLTDIQYF	TGTGCCAGCAGCCCGGACAGGGGGCTTACTGACATTCAGTACTTC
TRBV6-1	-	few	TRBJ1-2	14	CASCRSVSPSGYTF	TGTGCCAGCTGCCGCTCGGTAAGCCCTAGTGGCTACACCTTC
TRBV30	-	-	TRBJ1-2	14	CAWSRLGALYGYTF	TGTGCCTGGAGTCGTCTTGGAGCCCTCTATGGCTACACCTTC
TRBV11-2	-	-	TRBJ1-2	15	CASSLDRGGNYGYTF	TGTGCCAGCAGCTTAGATCGCGGAGGGAACTATGGCTACACCTTC
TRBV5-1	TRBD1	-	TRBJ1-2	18	CASSFSPGQLYSDYGYTF	TGCGCCAGCAGCTTCTCCCCGGGACAGCTTTATTCTGACTATGGCTACACCTTC
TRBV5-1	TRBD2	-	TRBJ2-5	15	CASSLSASGKETQYF	TGCGCCAGCAGCTTGTCGGCTAGCGGGAAAGAGACCCAGTACTTC